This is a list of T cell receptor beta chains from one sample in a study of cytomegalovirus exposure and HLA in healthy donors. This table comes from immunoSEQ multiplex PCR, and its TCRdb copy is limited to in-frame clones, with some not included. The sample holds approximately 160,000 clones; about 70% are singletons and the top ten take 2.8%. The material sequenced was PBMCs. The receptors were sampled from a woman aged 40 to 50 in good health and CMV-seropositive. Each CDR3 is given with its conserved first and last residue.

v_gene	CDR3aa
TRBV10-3	CAISDDRTGVYEQYF
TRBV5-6	CASSFVSPGSTEAFF
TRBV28	CASSEVRAKNTEAFF
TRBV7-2	CASSRTGEYGYTF
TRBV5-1	CASSLIPGQGNNEQFF
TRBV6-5	CASSYSASGSPDTQYF
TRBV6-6	CATKAGGSSRNTIYF
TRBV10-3	CAISEGGVLGTEAFF
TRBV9	CASSPRGAGKLFF
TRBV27	CASSAGTYYEQYF
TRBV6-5	CASSLTGPSYEQYF
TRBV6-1	CASSAGISYEQYF
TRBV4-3	CASSHPDGGGTDTQYF
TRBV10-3	CAISVLADTDTQYF
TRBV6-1	CASSEALLGQGAYEQYF
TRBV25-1	CASSTYMAGGYTF
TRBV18	CASSPFGLAGESYEQYF
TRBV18	CASSPLARIGTDTQYF
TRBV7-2	CASSLVRTAGTGKRGQYF
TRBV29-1	CSVKGTGKGTEAFF
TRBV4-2	CASSQDYLGHNEQFF
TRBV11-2	CASSLIGGTDTQYF